These T cell receptor beta chains were read from a single sample in a study of cytomegalovirus exposure and HLA in healthy donors. TCRdb's copy holds only in-frame clones and misses some; the assay was immunoSEQ multiplex PCR. The table includes about 120,000 clones, approximately 90% detected once. Sequenced input: PBMCs. Receptors originate from a woman aged 18-30 years in good health and CMV-seropositive. Both conserved end residues are part of each CDR3. D genes are given only for firm matches. Clone sizes are given selectively: once, few, many, or a class where the clone is expanded.

v_call: TRBV4-1; j_call: TRBJ2-5; cdr3_length: 15; clone_size: .; d_call: .; cdr3_aa: CASSQEGIRVETQYF; cdr3_nt: TGCGCCAGCAGCCAAGAGGGGATCAGGGTGGAGACCCAGTACTTC
v_call: TRBV25-1; j_call: TRBJ1-1; cdr3_length: 13; clone_size: once; d_call: .; cdr3_aa: CASSNAVRTEAFF; cdr3_nt: TGTGCCAGCAGTAACGCTGTGAGGACTGAAGCTTTCTTT
v_call: TRBV9; j_call: TRBJ2-7; cdr3_length: 15; clone_size: .; d_call: TRBD2; cdr3_aa: CASSVAAGAGYEQYF; cdr3_nt: TGTGCCAGCAGCGTAGCCGCGGGAGCGGGCTACGAGCAGTACTTC
v_call: TRBV29-1; j_call: TRBJ1-5; cdr3_length: 14; clone_size: .; d_call: .; cdr3_aa: CSVAITSSNQPQHF; cdr3_nt: TGCAGCGTTGCCATAACATCCAGCAATCAGCCCCAGCATTTT
v_call: TRBV5-1; j_call: TRBJ1-1; cdr3_length: 14; clone_size: .; d_call: .; cdr3_aa: CASRQGSPNTEAFF; cdr3_nt: TGCGCCAGCAGACAGGGAAGCCCGAACACTGAAGCTTTCTTT
v_call: TRBV30; j_call: TRBJ1-1; cdr3_length: 19; clone_size: .; d_call: TRBD1; cdr3_aa: CAWRRTGGAVVGGRTQAFF; cdr3_nt: TGTGCCTGGAGGAGGACAGGGGGCGCCGTAGTGGGGGGAAGGACTCAAGCTTTCTTT
v_call: TRBV4-1; j_call: TRBJ2-7; cdr3_length: 14; clone_size: .; d_call: .; cdr3_aa: CASSQDRGPYEQYF; cdr3_nt: TGCGCCAGCAGCCAAGACAGAGGGCCCTACGAGCAGTACTTC
v_call: TRBV18; j_call: TRBJ1-4; cdr3_length: 14; clone_size: .; d_call: .; cdr3_aa: CASSYFDSNEKLFF; cdr3_nt: TGTGCCAGCTCATACTTTGACAGTAATGAAAAACTGTTTTTT
v_call: TRBV19; j_call: TRBJ1-2; cdr3_length: 15; clone_size: .; d_call: .; cdr3_aa: CASSMPGLAGGFYTF; cdr3_nt: TGTGCCAGTAGTATGCCAGGGCTGGCTGGAGGGTTCTACACCTTC
v_call: TRBV11-2; j_call: TRBJ1-5; cdr3_length: 15; clone_size: .; d_call: .; cdr3_aa: CASSLRTNSNQPQHF; cdr3_nt: TGTGCCAGCAGCTTACGAACAAATAGCAATCAGCCCCAGCATTTT